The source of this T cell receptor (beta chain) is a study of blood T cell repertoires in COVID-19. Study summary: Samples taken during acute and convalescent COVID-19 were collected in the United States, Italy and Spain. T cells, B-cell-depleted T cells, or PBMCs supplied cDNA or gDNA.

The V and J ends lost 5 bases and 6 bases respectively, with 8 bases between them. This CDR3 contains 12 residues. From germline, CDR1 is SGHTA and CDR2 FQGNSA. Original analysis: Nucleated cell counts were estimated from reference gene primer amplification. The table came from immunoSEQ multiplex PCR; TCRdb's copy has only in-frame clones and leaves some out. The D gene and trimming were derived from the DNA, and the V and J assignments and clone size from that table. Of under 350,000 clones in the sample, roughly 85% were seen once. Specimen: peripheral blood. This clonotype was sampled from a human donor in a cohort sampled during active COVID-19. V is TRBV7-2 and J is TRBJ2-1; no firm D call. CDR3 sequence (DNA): TGTGCCAGCAGCCTAAGTAGCAATGAGCAGTTCTTC. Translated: CASSLSSNEQFF.